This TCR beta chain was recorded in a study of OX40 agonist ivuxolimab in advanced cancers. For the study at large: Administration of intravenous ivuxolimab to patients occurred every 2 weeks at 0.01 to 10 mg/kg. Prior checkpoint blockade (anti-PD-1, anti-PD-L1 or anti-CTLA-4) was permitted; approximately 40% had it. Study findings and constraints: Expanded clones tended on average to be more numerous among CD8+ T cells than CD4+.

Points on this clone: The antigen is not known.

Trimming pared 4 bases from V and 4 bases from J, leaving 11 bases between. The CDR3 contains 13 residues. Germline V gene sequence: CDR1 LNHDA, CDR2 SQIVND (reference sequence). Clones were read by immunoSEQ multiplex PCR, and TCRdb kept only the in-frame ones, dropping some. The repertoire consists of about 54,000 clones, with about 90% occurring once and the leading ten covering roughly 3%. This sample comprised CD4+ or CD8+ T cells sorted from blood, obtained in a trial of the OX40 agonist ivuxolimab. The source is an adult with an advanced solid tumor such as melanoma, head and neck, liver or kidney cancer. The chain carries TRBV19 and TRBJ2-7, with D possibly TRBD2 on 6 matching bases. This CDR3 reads CASSTSGTYEQYF. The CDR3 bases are TGTGCCAGTAGTACCTCCGGGACTTACGAGCAGTACTTC.